These 26 T cell receptor beta chains were sequenced from one sample in a study of blood T cell repertoires in COVID-19. Sequencing used immunoSEQ multiplex PCR; TCRdb keeps in-frame clones, though not all of them. The sample has about 220,000 clones, 65% to 90% seen once. The sequencing sample was made of peripheral blood. The receptors stem from a woman aged 70-85 years with COVID-19, enrolled during active disease.

The V call is TRBV6-5, the J call TRBJ1-3; D is perhaps TRBD1 (6 bases). Germline V CDR1 and CDR2: MNHEY, SVGAGI. Trimming stripped 5 bases from V and 4 bases from J, with 15 bases between. The CDR3 runs to 15 residues. CDR3 loop: CASSNQGISGNTIYF. In nucleotides, the CDR3 is TGTGCCAGCAGTAATCAGGGGATCTCCGGAAACACCATATATTTT.

The rearrangement joins TRBV19 to TRBJ1-5; D gene ambiguous. The germline CDR1 and CDR2 sequences are LNHDA and SQIVND (reference sequence). The CDR3 totals 15 residues. V was shortened by 3 bases and J by 0 bases, with 9 bases between the two germline ends. In DNA, the CDR3 is TGTGCCAGTAGTATTGGGCACCGTAGCAATCAGCCCCAGCATTTT. Amino acids: CASSIGHRSNQPQHF.

The CDR3 sequence is CASTGGGLAGFNEQFF. The CDR3 region has the DNA TGTGCCAGTACCGGCGGGGGGCTAGCGGGATTTAATGAGCAGTTCTTC. The V call is TRBV19, the J call TRBJ2-1; 9 nucleotides align to TRBD2. V gave up 7 bases and J gave up 7 bases; unmatched junction bases: 14. The CDR3 has 16 residues. Germline V gene sequence: CDR1 LNHDA, CDR2 SQIVND (reference sequence).

This chain uses TRBV24-1 with TRBJ2-5; 13 bases fit TRBD2. Trimming at V came to 4 bases and at J to 5 bases, leaving 15 bases not matched to a gene. The CDR3 is 19 amino acids. CDR1 and CDR2 (germline): KGHDR, SFDVKD. CDR3 DNA sequence: TGTGCCACCAGTGAGCCGGGACTAGCGGGGAGACTAACCCGGGAGACCCAGTACTTC. It encodes CATSEPGLAGRLTRETQYF.

This clone was observed a handful of times. The rearrangement uses TRBV7-9 and TRBJ1-1; 8 bases match TRBD1. CDR3 length: 14 amino acids. J lost 1 base, V lost 11 bases, and 9 bases had no gene match. CDR1 SEHNR and CDR2 FQNEAQ come from the germline V gene (reference sequence). For the CDR3, the DNA is TGTGCCTCAACTGGGACAGGAGCGAACACTGAAGCTTTCTTT. The encoded protein is CASTGTGANTEAFF. Supplemented by reference TRBV7-9 and TRBJ1-1, the full variable domain reads DTGVSQNPRHKITKRGQNVTFRCDPISEHNRLYWYRQTLGQGPEFLTYFQNEAQLEKSRLLSDRFSAERPKGSFSTLEIQRTEQGDSAMYLCASTGTGANTEAFFGQGTRLTVV.

The chain carries TRBV18 and TRBJ2-3, with 8 bases lining up with TRBD2. Germline CDR1 is KGHSH and CDR2 is LQKENI. The CDR3 runs to 17 residues. Unmatched junction bases numbered 9, after V lost 0 bases and J lost 4 bases. The CDR3 nucleotides read TGTGCCAGCTCACCACCCGCGTCCCGGGGGGGATCAGATACGCAGTATTTT. It is translated as CASSPPASRGGSDTQYF.

This clone was seen a handful of times. V and J are TRBV9 and TRBJ1-6; TRBD1 aligns across 7 bases. CDR1 SGDLS and CDR2 YYNGEE come from the germline V gene. V dropped 3 bases and J dropped 8; count of bases not matched to a gene: 5. The CDR3 consists of 14 residues. CDR3 protein: CASSADREDSPLHF. The DNA for the CDR3 is TGTGCCAGCAGCGCTGACAGGGAGGATTCACCCCTCCACTTT.

The chain has TRBV11-2 and TRBJ1-4; TRBD1 might be the D (6 bases). The CDR3 loop spans 15 amino acids. The V gene lost 7 bases and the J gene lost 6 bases, with 18 bases spanning the gap. Germline CDR1 is SGHAT and CDR2 is FQNNGV. CDR3 sequence reads: CASTLETGDHEKLFF. Written as DNA, the CDR3 is TGTGCCAGCACCTTGGAGACAGGCGACCATGAAAAACTGTTTTTT.

This clone has a single count. The V call is TRBV7-9, the J call TRBJ2-1, with a possible D match to TRBD2 (6 bases). V was shortened by 2 bases and J by 2 bases, with 19 bases between the two germline ends. Germline CDR1 SEHNR, CDR2 FQNEAQ (reference sequence). The length of the CDR3 is 18 residues. DNA for the CDR3: TGTGCCAGCAGCTTATACCCCTCGTGGCGGGGTACCTACAATGAGCAGTTCTTC. Residues: CASSLYPSWRGTYNEQFF. Looking up the rest from reference TRBV7-9 and TRBJ2-1 gives the full variable domain: DTGVSQNPRHKITKRGQNVTFRCDPISEHNRLYWYRQTLGQGPEFLTYFQNEAQLEKSRLLSDRFSAERPKGSFSTLEIQRTEQGDSAMYLCASSLYPSWRGTYNEQFFGPGTRLTVL.

The chain employs TRBV27 and TRBJ1-2, with TRBD1 matching over 10 bases. The germline gives CDR1 MNHEY, CDR2 SMNVEV (reference sequence). V lost 4 bases, J lost 8 bases, and 7 bases stayed unmatched. CDR3 length: 14 residues. The CDR3 DNA reads TGTGCCAGCAGTTCACCCGGGACAGGGGTCGGCTACACCTTC. It yields the protein CASSSPGTGVGYTF.

V and J are TRBV5-5 and TRBJ2-2; 8 nucleotides align to TRBD1. CDR1 and CDR2 (germline): SGHKS, YYEKEE (reference sequence). The trim removed 4 bases at V and 5 bases at J, leaving 4 bases unmatched. The CDR3 extends over 14 amino acids. The CDR3 DNA reads TGTGCCAGCAGCAGAACAGGGGGAACCGGGGAGCTGTTTTTT. This codes for CASSRTGGTGELFF.

The V call is TRBV13, the J call TRBJ1-1, with TRBD1 matching 8 bases. Germline V lookup: CDR1 PRHDT, CDR2 FYEKMQ (reference sequence). After removal of 5 bases from V and 3 bases from J, the junction contained 8 bases not matched to a gene. The CDR3 has 15 amino acids. The CDR3 sequence is CASSRRGRGDTEAFF. The DNA for the CDR3 is TGTGCCAGCAGCCGCAGGGGGCGTGGGGACACTGAAGCTTTCTTT. Full variable domain (rest looked up from reference TRBV13 and TRBJ1-1): AAGVIQSPRHLIKEKRETATLKCYPIPRHDTVYWYQQGPGQDPQFLISFYEKMQSDKGSIPDRFSAQQFSDYHSELNMSSLELGDSALYFCASSRRGRGDTEAFFGQGTRLTVV.

The chain carries TRBV19 and TRBJ1-3, with TRBD1 as a possible D gene (5 bases). V was shortened by 5 bases and J by 0 bases, with 8 bases between the two germline ends. This CDR3 has 14 residues. CDR1 and CDR2 (germline): LNHDA, SQIVND (reference sequence). CDR3 region: CASSLRDSGNTIYF. The CDR3 nucleotides are TGTGCCAGTAGTCTCAGGGACTCTGGAAACACCATATATTTT. Full variable domain (missing parts from reference TRBV19 and TRBJ1-3): DGGITQSPKYLFRKEGQNVTLSCEQNLNHDAMYWYRQDPGQGLRLIYYSQIVNDFQKGDIAEGYSVSREKKESFPLTVTSAQKNPTAFYLCASSLRDSGNTIYFGEGSWLTVV.

The CDR3 sequence: CASSQVADRSSTDTQYF. The DNA for the CDR3 is TGTGCCAGCAGCCAAGTCGCGGACAGGAGTAGCACAGATACGCAGTATTTT. The chain combines TRBV4-2 with TRBJ2-3; TRBD1 agrees at 7 bases. Germline-derived CDR1 and CDR2 are LGHNA and YNFKEQ. V dropped 1 base and J dropped 0; count of bases not matched to a gene: 7. CDR3 length: 17 amino acids.

This chain uses TRBV3-1 (or the pseudogene TRBV3-2) with TRBJ1-1; perhaps TRBD1 as D (6 bases). This CDR3 region has 16 residues. Germline V gene lookup returns CDR1 LGHDT and CDR2 YNNKEL (reference sequence). Trimming took off 4 bases at V and 0 bases at J, with 15 bases between the two ends. The CDR3: CASSRPLDSVNTEAFF. The CDR3 DNA sequence: TGTGCCAGCAGCCGGCCTTTGGACAGTGTGAACACTGAAGCTTTCTTT.

In its sample, this clone was seen a few times. The chain couples TRBV6-5 to TRBJ2-1, with TRBD2 matching over 9 bases. J was trimmed by 8 bases and V by 0 bases; bases with no gene match: 8. Germline values: CDR1 MNHEY, CDR2 SVGAGI. This CDR3 spans 16 amino acids. The CDR3 protein is CASSYSRGRAGYEQFF. Written as DNA, the CDR3 is TGTGCCAGCAGTTACTCTCGCGGGAGGGCGGGGTATGAGCAGTTCTTC.

The V call is TRBV4-1, the J call TRBJ1-2, with a tentative D call TRBD1 (6 bases). Per germline, CDR1 MGHRA and CDR2 YSYEKL. The germline V and J ends were trimmed by 1 base and 4 bases, with 16 bases remaining between them. There are 16 residues in the CDR3. The DNA for the CDR3 is TGCGCCAGCAGCCAAGGCGCGGGGGTAGGGGGCTATGGCTACACCTTC. Translation: CASSQGAGVGGYGYTF.

V usage is TRBV4-3 and J usage is TRBJ1-6, with D perhaps TRBD1 (6 bases). The CDR3 length is 15 residues. V lost 5 bases to trimming and J lost 4 bases, with 12 bases between them. Germline V CDR1 and CDR2: LGHNA, YSLEER. CDR3 sequence reads: CASSASRGYNSPLHF. The CDR3 nucleotides are TGCGCCAGCAGCGCAAGCAGGGGATATAATTCACCCCTCCACTTT.

This chain joins TRBV7-8 and TRBJ2-7, with 13 positions matching TRBD2. Trimming removed 7 bases from V and 7 bases from J; junction bases left unmatched: 7. This CDR3 spans 14 amino acids. The germline V gene encodes CDR1 SGHVS and CDR2 FQNEAQ. CDR3: CASTPGLAGREQYF. The CDR3 DNA reads TGTGCCAGCACCCCGGGACTAGCGGGGAGGGAGCAGTACTTC. The complete variable domain, with remaining parts taken from reference TRBV7-8 and TRBJ2-7, reads GAGVSQSPRYKVAKRGQDVALRCDPISGHVSLFWYQQALGQGPEFLTYFQNEAQLDKSGLPSDRFFAERPEGSVSTLKIQRTQQEDSAVYLCASTPGLAGREQYFGPGTRLTVT.

This chain links TRBV6-5 with TRBJ2-1; 9 nucleotides line up with TRBD2. Trimming took 5 bases from V and 1 from J; bases not matched to a gene: 3. Germline CDR1 is MNHEY and CDR2 is SVGAGI. This CDR3 contains 15 residues. CDR3 sequence reads: CASSQTSGSYNEQFF. The CDR3 DNA sequence: TGTGCCAGCAGTCAGACTAGCGGATCCTACAATGAGCAGTTCTTC.

The V gene is TRBV3-1 (or the pseudogene TRBV3-2), the J gene TRBJ2-7; 10 positions agree with TRBD1. The CDR3 loop spans 15 amino acids. V was clipped by 4 bases and J by 4 bases; unmatched bases: 7. Germline V lookup: CDR1 LGHDT, CDR2 YNNKEL (reference sequence). The CDR3 loop reads CASSPSDRGQYEQYF. The CDR3 nucleotides are TGTGCCAGCAGCCCTAGTGACAGGGGGCAATACGAGCAGTACTTC.

The chain uses TRBV2 and TRBJ1-2; 7 nucleotides line up with TRBD1. In germline, CDR1 is SNHLY, CDR2 FYNNEI. Trimming removed 4 bases from V and 8 bases from J; junction bases left unmatched: 7. This CDR3 is 13 amino acids long. For the CDR3, the DNA is TGTGCCAGCAGTGGAAGGGGGCGTCGAGGCTACACCTTC. Its translation is CASSGRGRRGYTF.

The J gene is TRBJ1-3, the V gene TRBV3-1 (or the pseudogene TRBV3-2), with D maybe TRBD1 (5 bases). V was cut by 0 bases and J by 3 bases, with 12 bases left in between. The CDR3 is 16 amino acids. CDR1 is LGHDT and CDR2 is YNNKEL in the germline V gene (reference sequence). CDR3 bases: TGTGCCAGCAGCCAAGAGGGGGGGACTGGTGGAAACACCATATATTTT. Encoded protein: CASSQEGGTGGNTIYF.

This clone showed up just a few times. The chain joins TRBV27 to TRBJ2-3; 10 positions agree with TRBD2. In germline, CDR1 is MNHEY, CDR2 SMNVEV (reference sequence). V gave up 0 bases and J gave up 4 bases; unmatched junction bases: 10. The CDR3 length is 18 residues. CDR3 region: CASSLSGPTSGYPDTQYF. DNA for the CDR3: TGTGCCAGCAGTTTATCCGGCCCGACTAGCGGGTACCCAGATACGCAGTATTTT.

The genes are TRBV12-3 or TRBV12-4 and TRBJ2-7; a weak D match, TRBD1 (5 bases). Trimming removed 8 bases from V and 2 bases from J, with 13 bases in between. This CDR3 has 13 amino acids. CDR3 coding DNA: TGTGCCAGCTCCCGGCAGGACACCTACGAGCAGTACTTC. Its protein product is CASSRQDTYEQYF.

The chain links TRBV7-2 to TRBJ2-7; 16 nucleotides match TRBD2. V trimming: 5 bases; J trimming: 0 bases; junction bases outside the gene matches: 7. CDR1 SGHTA and CDR2 FQGNSA come from the germline V gene. This CDR3 has 18 amino acids. The CDR3 DNA follows: TGTGCCAGCAGCGGCGGGACTAGCGGGAGGGGTGTCTCCTACGAGCAGTACTTC. Its translation is CASSGGTSGRGVSYEQYF.